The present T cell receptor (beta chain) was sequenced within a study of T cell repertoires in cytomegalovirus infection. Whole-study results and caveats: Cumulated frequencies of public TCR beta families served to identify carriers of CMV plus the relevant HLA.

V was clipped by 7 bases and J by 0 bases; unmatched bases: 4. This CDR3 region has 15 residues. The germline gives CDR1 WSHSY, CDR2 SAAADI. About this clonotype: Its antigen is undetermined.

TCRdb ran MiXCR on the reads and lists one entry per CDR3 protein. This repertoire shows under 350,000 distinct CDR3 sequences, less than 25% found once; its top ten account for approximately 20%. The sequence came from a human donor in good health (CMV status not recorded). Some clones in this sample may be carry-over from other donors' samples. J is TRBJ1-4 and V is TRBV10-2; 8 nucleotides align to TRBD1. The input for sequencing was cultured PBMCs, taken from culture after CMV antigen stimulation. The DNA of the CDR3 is TGCGCCAGCACCGAGACAGGGGCAACTAATGAAAAACTGTTTTTT. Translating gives CASTETGATNEKLFF.